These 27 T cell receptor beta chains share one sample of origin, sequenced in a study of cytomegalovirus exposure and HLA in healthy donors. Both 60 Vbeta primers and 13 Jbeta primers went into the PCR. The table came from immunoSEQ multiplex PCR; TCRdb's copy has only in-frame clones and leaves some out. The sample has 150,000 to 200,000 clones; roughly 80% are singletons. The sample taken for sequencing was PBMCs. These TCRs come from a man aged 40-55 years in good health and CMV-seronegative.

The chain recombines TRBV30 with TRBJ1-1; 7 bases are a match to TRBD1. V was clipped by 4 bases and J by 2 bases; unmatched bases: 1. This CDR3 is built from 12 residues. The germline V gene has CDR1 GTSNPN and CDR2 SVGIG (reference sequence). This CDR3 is CAWNRGNTEAFF. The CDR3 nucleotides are TGTGCCTGGAACAGGGGTAACACTGAAGCTTTCTTT.

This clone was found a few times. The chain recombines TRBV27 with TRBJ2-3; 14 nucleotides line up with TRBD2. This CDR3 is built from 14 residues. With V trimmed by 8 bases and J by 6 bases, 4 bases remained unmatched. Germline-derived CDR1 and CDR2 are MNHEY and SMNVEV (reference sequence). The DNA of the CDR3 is TGTGCCAGCCGACTAGCGGGGGGGCTTGATACGCAGTATTTT. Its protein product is CASRLAGGLDTQYF.

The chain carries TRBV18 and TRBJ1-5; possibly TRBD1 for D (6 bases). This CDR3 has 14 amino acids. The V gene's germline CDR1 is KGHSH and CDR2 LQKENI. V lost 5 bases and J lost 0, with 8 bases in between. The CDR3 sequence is CASSKTGSNQPQHF. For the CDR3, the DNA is TGTGCCAGCTCAAAGACAGGTAGCAATCAGCCCCAGCATTTT. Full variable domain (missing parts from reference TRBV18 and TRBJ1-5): NAGVMQNPRHLVRRRGQEARLRCSPMKGHSHVYWYRQLPEEGLKFMVYLQKENIIDESGMPKERFSAEFPKEGPSILRIQQVVRGDSAAYFCASSKTGSNQPQHFGDGTRLSIL.

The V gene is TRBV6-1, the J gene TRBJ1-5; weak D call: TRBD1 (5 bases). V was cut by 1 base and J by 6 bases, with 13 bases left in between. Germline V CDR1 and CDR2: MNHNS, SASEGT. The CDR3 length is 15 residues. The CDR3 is CASSEVGGDRQPQHF. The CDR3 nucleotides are TGTGCCAGCAGTGAAGTTGGGGGGGATCGTCAGCCCCAGCATTTT.

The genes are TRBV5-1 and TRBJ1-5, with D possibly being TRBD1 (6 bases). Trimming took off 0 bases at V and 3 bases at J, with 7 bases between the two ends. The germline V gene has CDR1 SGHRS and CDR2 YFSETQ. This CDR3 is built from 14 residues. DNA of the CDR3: TGCGCCAGCAGCTTGGAGGGGGTCAATCAGCCCCAGCATTTT. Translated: CASSLEGVNQPQHF.

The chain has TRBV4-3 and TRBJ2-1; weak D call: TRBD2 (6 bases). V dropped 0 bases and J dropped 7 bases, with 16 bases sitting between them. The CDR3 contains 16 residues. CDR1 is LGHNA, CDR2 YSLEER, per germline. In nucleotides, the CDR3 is TGCGCCAGCAGCCAAGATACGGAGGGGCTCCGGAATGAGCAGTTCTTC. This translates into CASSQDTEGLRNEQFF.

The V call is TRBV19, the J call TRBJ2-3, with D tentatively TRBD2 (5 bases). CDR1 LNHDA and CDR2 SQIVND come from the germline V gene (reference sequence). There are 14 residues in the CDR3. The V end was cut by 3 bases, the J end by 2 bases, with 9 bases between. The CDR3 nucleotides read TGTGCCAGTAGTATTGCGGGTTCCACAGATACGCAGTATTTT. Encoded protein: CASSIAGSTDTQYF.

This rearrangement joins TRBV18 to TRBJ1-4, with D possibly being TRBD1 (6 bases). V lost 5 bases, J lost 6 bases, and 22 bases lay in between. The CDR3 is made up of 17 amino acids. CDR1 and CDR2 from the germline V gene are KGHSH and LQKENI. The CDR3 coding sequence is TGTGCCAGCTCAGTTTTGGGGGCCACGCGCCGACATGAAAAACTGTTTTTT. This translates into CASSVLGATRRHEKLFF.

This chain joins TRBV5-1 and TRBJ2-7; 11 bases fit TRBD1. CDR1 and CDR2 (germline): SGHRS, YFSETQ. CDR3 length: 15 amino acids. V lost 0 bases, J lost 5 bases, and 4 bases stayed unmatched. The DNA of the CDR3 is TGCGCCAGCAGCTTGGCCTGGACAGGGGGCGACGAGCAGTACTTC. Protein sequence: CASSLAWTGGDEQYF.

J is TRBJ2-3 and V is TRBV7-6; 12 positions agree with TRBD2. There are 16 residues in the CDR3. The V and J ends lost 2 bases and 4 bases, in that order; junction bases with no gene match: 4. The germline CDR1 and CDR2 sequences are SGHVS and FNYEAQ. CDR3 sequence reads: CASSLLAGGFSDTQYF. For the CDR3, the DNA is TGTGCCAGCAGCTTACTAGCGGGGGGGTTCTCAGATACGCAGTATTTT.

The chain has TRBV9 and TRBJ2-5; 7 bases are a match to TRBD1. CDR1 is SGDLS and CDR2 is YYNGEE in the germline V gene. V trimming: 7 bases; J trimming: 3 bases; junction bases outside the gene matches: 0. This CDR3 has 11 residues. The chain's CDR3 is CASGQEETQYF. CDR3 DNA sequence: TGTGCCAGCGGACAGGAAGAGACCCAGTACTTC.

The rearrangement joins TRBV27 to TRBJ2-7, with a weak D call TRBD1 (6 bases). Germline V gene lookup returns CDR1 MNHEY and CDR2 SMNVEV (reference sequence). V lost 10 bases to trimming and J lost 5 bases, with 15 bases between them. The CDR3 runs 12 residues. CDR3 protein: CATGAGVNEQYF. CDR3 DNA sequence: TGTGCCACAGGGGCAGGGGTTAACGAGCAGTACTTC.

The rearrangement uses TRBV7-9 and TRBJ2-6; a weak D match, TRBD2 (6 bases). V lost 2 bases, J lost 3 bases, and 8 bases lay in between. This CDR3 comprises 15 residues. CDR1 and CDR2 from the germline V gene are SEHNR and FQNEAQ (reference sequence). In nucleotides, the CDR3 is TGTGCCAGCAGCTTACAGGGAGGTGGGGCCAACGTCCTGACTTTC. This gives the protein CASSLQGGGANVLTF.

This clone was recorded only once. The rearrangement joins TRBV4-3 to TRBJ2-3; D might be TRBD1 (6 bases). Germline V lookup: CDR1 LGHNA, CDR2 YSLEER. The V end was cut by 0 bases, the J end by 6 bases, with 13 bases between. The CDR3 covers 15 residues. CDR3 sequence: CASSQDGQGYDTQYF. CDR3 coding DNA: TGCGCCAGCAGCCAAGATGGTCAGGGGTACGATACGCAGTATTTT.

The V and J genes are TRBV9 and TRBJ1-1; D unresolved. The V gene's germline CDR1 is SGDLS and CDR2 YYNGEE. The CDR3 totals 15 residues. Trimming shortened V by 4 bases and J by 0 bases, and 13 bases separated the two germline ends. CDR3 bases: TGTGCCAGCAGCCCCGGAGGCGACATGAACACTGAAGCTTTCTTT. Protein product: CASSPGGDMNTEAFF.

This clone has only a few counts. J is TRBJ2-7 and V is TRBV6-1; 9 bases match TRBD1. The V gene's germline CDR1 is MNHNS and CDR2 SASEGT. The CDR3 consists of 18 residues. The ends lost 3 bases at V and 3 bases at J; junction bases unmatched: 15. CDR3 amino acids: CASSDGGTGTGFYYEQYF. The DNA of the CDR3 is TGTGCCAGCAGTGATGGAGGAACCGGGACAGGGTTTTACTACGAGCAGTACTTC.

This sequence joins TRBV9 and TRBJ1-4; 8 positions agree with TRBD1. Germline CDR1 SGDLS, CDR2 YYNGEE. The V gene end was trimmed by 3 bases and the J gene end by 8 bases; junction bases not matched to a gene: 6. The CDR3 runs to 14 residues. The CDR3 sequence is CASSASGQGEKLFF. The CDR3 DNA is TGTGCCAGCAGCGCCTCCGGACAGGGAGAAAAACTGTTTTTT. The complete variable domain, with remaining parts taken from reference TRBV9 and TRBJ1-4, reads DSGVTQTPKHLITATGQRVTLRCSPRSGDLSVYWYQQSLDQGLQFLIQYYNGEERAKGNILERFSAQQFPDLHSELNLSSLELGDSALYFCASSASGQGEKLFFGSGTQLSVL.

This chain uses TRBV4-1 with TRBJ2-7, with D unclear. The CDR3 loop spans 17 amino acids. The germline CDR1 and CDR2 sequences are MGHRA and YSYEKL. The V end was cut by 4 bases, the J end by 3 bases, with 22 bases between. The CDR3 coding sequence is TGCGCCAGCAGCCCTGGGTCACGGTCCAGCGTGGGCTACGAGCAGTACTTC. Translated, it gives CASSPGSRSSVGYEQYF.

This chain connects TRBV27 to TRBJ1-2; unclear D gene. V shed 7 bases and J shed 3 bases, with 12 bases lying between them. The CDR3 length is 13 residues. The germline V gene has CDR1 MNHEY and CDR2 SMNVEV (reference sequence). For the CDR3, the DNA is TGTGCCAGCATCGGCGGTGCGGACTATGGCTACACCTTC. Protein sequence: CASIGGADYGYTF.

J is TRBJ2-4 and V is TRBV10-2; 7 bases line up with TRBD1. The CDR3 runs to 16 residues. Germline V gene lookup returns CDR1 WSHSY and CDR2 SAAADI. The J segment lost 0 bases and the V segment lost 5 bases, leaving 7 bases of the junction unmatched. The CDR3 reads CASSPGQLRAKNIQYF. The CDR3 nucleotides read TGCGCCAGCAGTCCGGGACAGCTAAGAGCCAAAAACATTCAGTACTTC.

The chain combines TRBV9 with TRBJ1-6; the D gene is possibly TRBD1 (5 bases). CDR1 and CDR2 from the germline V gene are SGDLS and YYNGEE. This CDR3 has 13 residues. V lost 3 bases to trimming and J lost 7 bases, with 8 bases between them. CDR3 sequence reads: CASSGTMNSPLHF. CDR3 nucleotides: TGTGCCAGCAGCGGGACAATGAATTCACCCCTCCACTTT.

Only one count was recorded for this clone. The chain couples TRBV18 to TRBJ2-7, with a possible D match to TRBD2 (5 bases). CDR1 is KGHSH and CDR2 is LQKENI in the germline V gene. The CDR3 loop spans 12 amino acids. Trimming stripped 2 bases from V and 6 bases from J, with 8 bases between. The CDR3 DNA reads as TGTGCCAGCTCACCAGTAGGACTCGAGCAGTACTTC. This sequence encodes CASSPVGLEQYF.

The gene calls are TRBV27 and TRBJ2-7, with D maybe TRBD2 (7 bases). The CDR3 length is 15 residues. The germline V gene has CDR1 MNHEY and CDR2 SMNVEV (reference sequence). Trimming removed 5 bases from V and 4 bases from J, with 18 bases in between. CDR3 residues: CASSNAWGGRYEQYF. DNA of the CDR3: TGTGCCAGCAGTAACGCTTGGGGGGGCCGATACGAGCAGTACTTC.

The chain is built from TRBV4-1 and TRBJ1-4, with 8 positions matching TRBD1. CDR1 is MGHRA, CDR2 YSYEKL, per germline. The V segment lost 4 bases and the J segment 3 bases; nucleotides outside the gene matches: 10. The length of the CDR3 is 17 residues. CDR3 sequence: CASSPRTRTGSNEKLFF. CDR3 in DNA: TGCGCCAGCAGCCCACGGACCCGGACAGGGTCTAATGAAAAACTGTTTTTT.

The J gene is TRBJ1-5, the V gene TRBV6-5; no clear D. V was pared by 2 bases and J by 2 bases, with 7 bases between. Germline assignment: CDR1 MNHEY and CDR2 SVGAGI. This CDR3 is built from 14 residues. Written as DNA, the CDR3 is TGTGCCAGCAGTTACGGGAGGGGCAATCAGCCCCAGCATTTT. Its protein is CASSYGRGNQPQHF.

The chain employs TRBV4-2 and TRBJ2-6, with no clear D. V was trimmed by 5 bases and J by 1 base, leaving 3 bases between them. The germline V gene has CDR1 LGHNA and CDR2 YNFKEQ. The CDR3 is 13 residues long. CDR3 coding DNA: TGTGCCAGCAGCGAGTCTGGGGCCAACGTCCTGACTTTC. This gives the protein CASSESGANVLTF.

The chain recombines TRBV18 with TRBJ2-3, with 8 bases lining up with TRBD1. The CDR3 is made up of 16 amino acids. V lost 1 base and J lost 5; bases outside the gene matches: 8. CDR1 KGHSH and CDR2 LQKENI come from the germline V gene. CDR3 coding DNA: TGTGCCAGCTCACCACTGGGACAGGTCGGTCAAGATACGCAGTATTTT. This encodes CASSPLGQVGQDTQYF.